The source of this T cell receptor beta chain is a study of T cell responses to AZD1222 COVID-19 vaccine. The CDR3 has 15 amino acids. CDR1 and CDR2 (germline): MNHEY, SVGAGI. V dropped 4 bases and J dropped 1; count of bases not matched to a gene: 3. TCRdb's table, derived via immunoSEQ multiplex PCR, lists solely in-frame clones and lacks some. Of 140,000 to 150,000 clones listed, roughly 90% are singletons. V usage is TRBV6-5 and J usage is TRBJ1-1; 10 bases fit TRBD1. Source: peripheral blood, taken 28 days after the second AZD1222 dose. This receptor was identified in an adult who received the AZD1222 COVID-19 vaccine. The CDR3 DNA reads as TGTGCCAGCAGTTTCCGACAGGGGGCGAACACTGAAGCTTTCTTT. It encodes CASSFRQGANTEAFF.